The 18 T cell receptor beta chains below all came from one sample that was sequenced in a study of shared clonotypes between healthy human individuals. This table comes from immunoSEQ multiplex PCR, and its TCRdb copy is limited to in-frame clones, with some not included. This sample carries around 1.4 million clones, approximately 98.5% of them seen once, and the ten largest clones take approximately 0.4%. The specimen sequenced was naive CD4+ T cells sorted from blood. Subset here: CD45RA+ positively selected. These receptors were taken from a young man in good health.

The CDR3 nucleotides read TGTGCCAGCGGCTCTGGGGCCAACGTCCTGACTTTC. Its translation: CASGSGANVLTF. The genes are TRBV6-5 and TRBJ2-6; D remains unclear. Germline V gene data show CDR1 as MNHEY and CDR2 as SVGAGI. Trimming removed 8 bases from V and 0 bases from J, with 2 bases in between. The CDR3 consists of 12 residues.

The gene calls are TRBV5-1 and TRBJ2-7, with TRBD1 matching 12 bases. The CDR3 covers 23 residues. Germline V gene data show CDR1 as SGHRS and CDR2 as YFSETQ. Trimming cost V 3 bases and J 2 bases; bases outside gene matches: 27. The DNA for the CDR3 is TGCGCCAGCAGCTCCATGGGTCCCGGGACAGGGGGCGAGGCTAGCGTGTTCCCCTACGAGCAGTACTTC. Translating it yields CASSSMGPGTGGEASVFPYEQYF.

The chain couples TRBV2 to TRBJ2-3; 7 bases align to TRBD1. CDR1 is SNHLY and CDR2 is FYNNEI in the germline V gene. The CDR3 is 16 amino acids. The J segment lost 3 bases and the V segment lost 4 bases, leaving 10 bases of the junction unmatched. The CDR3 region is CASSGLGGQGTDTQYF. In nucleotides, the CDR3 is TGTGCCAGCAGTGGGCTAGGGGGCCAAGGGACAGATACGCAGTATTTT.

V is TRBV6-5 and J is TRBJ1-2, with D perhaps TRBD1 (5 bases). The CDR3 is 13 amino acids. Germline V gives CDR1 MNHEY, CDR2 SVGAGI. V lost 5 bases and J lost 5, with 12 bases in between. CDR3 nucleotide sequence: TGTGCCAGCAGTAGGGACGGCTATTATGGCTACACCTTC. It yields the protein CASSRDGYYGYTF.

V is TRBV19 and J is TRBJ2-7, with D tentatively TRBD2 (5 bases). V was trimmed by 8 bases and J by 1 base, leaving 12 bases between them. Per germline, CDR1 LNHDA and CDR2 SQIVND (reference sequence). The CDR3 runs 13 residues. The CDR3 region is CASAKGSSYEQYF. For the CDR3, the DNA is TGTGCCAGTGCAAAAGGGAGTTCCTACGAGCAGTACTTC.

The chain couples TRBV5-4 to TRBJ2-3; no reliable D call. Trimming took 0 bases from V and 4 from J, leaving 12 bases between them. This CDR3 spans 15 amino acids. Germline assignment: CDR1 SGHNT and CDR2 YYREEE (reference sequence). The CDR3 loop is CASSLVGASPDTQYF. CDR3 coding DNA: TGTGCCAGCAGCTTGGTTGGAGCTTCCCCAGATACGCAGTATTTT.

The V call is TRBV19, the J call TRBJ2-7, with TRBD2 as a possible D gene (5 bases). V lost 5 bases to trimming and J lost 4 bases, with 9 bases between them. Germline lookup yields CDR1 LNHDA and CDR2 SQIVND (reference sequence). The CDR3 runs 12 residues. DNA for the CDR3: TGTGCCAGTAGTGAGACGGGGTACGAGCAGTACTTC. Translation: CASSETGYEQYF.

This chain connects TRBV7-9 to TRBJ1-3; D is unclear. V lost 8 bases, J lost 0 bases, and 8 bases lay in between. In germline, CDR1 is SEHNR, CDR2 FQNEAQ (reference sequence). The length of the CDR3 is 13 residues. The CDR3 bases are TGTGCCAGCTTATGGGACTCTGGAAACACCATATATTTT. Translating gives CASLWDSGNTIYF.

The rearrangement joins TRBV9 to TRBJ1-1; D is perhaps TRBD1 (5 bases). The CDR3 totals 16 residues. The V end was cut by 3 bases, the J end by 3 bases, with 18 bases between. In germline, CDR1 is SGDLS, CDR2 YYNGEE. This CDR3 is CASSATGGKSYTEAFF. CDR3 DNA: TGTGCCAGCAGCGCGACCGGGGGTAAAAGTTACACTGAAGCTTTCTTT.

This clone has just one count. The gene calls are TRBV18 and TRBJ2-7; 12 positions match TRBD2. Germline lookup yields CDR1 KGHSH and CDR2 LQKENI. This CDR3 has 16 residues. With 3 bases clipped from V and 4 bases from J, the junction kept 7 bases outside the gene matches. The CDR3 DNA reads as TGTGCCAGCTCACCTACCGGGACTAGCGGGCGGTACGAGCAGTACTTC. This translates into CASSPTGTSGRYEQYF.

The chain is built from TRBV5-1 and TRBJ2-7; D gene uncertain. Trimming stripped 0 bases from V and 2 bases from J, with 9 bases between. The CDR3 runs to 14 residues. Germline V gene sequence: CDR1 SGHRS, CDR2 YFSETQ. CDR3 sequence: CASSLVGDAYEQYF. The CDR3, as DNA: TGCGCCAGCAGCTTGGTTGGGGATGCCTACGAGCAGTACTTC.

This rearrangement joins TRBV7-2 to TRBJ2-7, with D perhaps matching TRBD1 or TRBD2 (5 bases each). V was shortened by 5 bases and J by 4 bases, with 15 bases between the two germline ends. CDR3 length: 14 amino acids. Germline-derived CDR1 and CDR2 are SGHTA and FQGNSA. CDR3 nucleotide sequence: TGTGCCAGCAGCCTCCGGGACGCAAATTACGAGCAGTACTTC. This encodes CASSLRDANYEQYF.

V is TRBV29-1 and J is TRBJ2-5; 7 bases align to TRBD2. Germline trimming cut 8 bases from V and 5 bases from J; bases unmatched to any gene: 8. Germline V gene lookup returns CDR1 SQVTM and CDR2 ANQGSEA. CDR3 length: 12 amino acids. CDR3 amino acids: CSPRLAGETQYF. CDR3 bases: TGCAGCCCCCGACTAGCTGGGGAGACCCAGTACTTC. Complete variable domain (other parts from reference TRBV29-1 and TRBJ2-5): SAVISQKPSRDICQRGTSLTIQCQVDSQVTMMFWYRQQPGQSLTLIATANQGSEATYESGFVIDKFPISRPNLTFSTLTVSNMSPEDSSIYLCSPRLAGETQYFGPGTRLLVL.

The V call is TRBV11-2, the J call TRBJ2-1, with 14 bases lining up with TRBD2. This CDR3 has 18 amino acids. Trimming took 6 bases from V and 0 from J; bases not matched to a gene: 7. Germline V gene lookup returns CDR1 SGHAT and CDR2 FQNNGV. The CDR3 nucleotides read TGTGCCAGCAGTCCACAGACTAGCGGGAGGGTCTCCTACAATGAGCAGTTCTTC. Residues: CASSPQTSGRVSYNEQFF.

The chain combines TRBV6-6 with TRBJ2-5; tentatively, D is TRBD2 (6 bases). The germline V gene encodes CDR1 MNHNY and CDR2 SVGAGI (reference sequence). The CDR3 extends over 14 amino acids. Trimming took off 2 bases at V and 5 bases at J, with 12 bases between the two ends. The CDR3 loop is CASSYGRLGETQYF. CDR3 bases: TGTGCCAGCAGTTACGGGAGGTTAGGGGAGACCCAGTACTTC.

CDR3 residues: CASSQGTSGTDTQYF. CDR3 bases: TGTGCCAGCAGCCAGGGGACTAGCGGGACAGATACGCAGTATTTT. This chain joins TRBV5-8 and TRBJ2-3; 12 positions match TRBD2. CDR1 is SGHTS, CDR2 YDEGEE, per germline. The junction had 3 bases not matched to a gene; V was cut back by 4 bases and J by 3 bases. The CDR3 sequence is 15 residues long.

The chain joins TRBV6-5 to TRBJ2-7, with no clear D. This CDR3 spans 13 amino acids. CDR1 and CDR2 from the germline V gene are MNHEY and SVGAGI. The V end was cut by 8 bases, the J end by 5 bases, with 16 bases between. The CDR3 DNA reads as TGTGCCAGCGCTTCCCCTAGGGCCCACGAGCAGTACTTC. It is translated as CASASPRAHEQYF.

V gene TRBV9 combines with J gene TRBJ2-7; 14 bases are shared with TRBD2. The CDR3 has 18 amino acids. V lost 0 bases, J lost 6 bases, and 11 bases stayed unmatched. Germline loops: CDR1 SGDLS, CDR2 YYNGEE. The CDR3 DNA follows: TGTGCCAGCAGCGTAGGTCGACTAGCGGGAGGGCCCTTCGGCGAGCAGTACTTC. Encoded protein: CASSVGRLAGGPFGEQYF. The full variable domain, its missing parts supplied by reference TRBV9 and TRBJ2-7, is DSGVTQTPKHLITATGQRVTLRCSPRSGDLSVYWYQQSLDQGLQFLIQYYNGEERAKGNILERFSAQQFPDLHSELNLSSLELGDSALYFCASSVGRLAGGPFGEQYFGPGTRLTVT.